Listed below are T cell receptor beta chains from one sample, sequenced in a study of T-cell reconstitution after alpha-beta-depleted transplantation in children. TCRdb redid the calling of the PCR reads with MiXCR, one entry per CDR3 protein. This table has approximately 350,000 distinct CDR3 sequences, roughly 16% appearing once. Sample: PBMCs, mostly from graft donor cells, taken 360 days after TCRalphabeta/CD19-depleted stem cell transplant. These receptors all stem from a male patient between 2 and 10 years old who had a stem cell transplant for acute lymphoblastic leukemia, so the T cells may come from the graft donor. CDR3s include the opening cysteine and the closing phenylalanine or tryptophan. The D gene is left open where the match is weak. The size entry is marked missing in some rows and otherwise reads once, few, many or a size class.

D | size | J | V | CDR3 | DNA
TRBD1 | . | TRBJ2-7 | TRBV6-5 | CASNPTGDGLAHVQHYPYEQYF | TGTGCCAGCAATCCGACAGGGGACGGTCTAGCCCATGTCCAACATTACCCGTACGAGCAGTACTTC
. | many | TRBJ2-1 | TRBV6-5 | CASSLAFEQFF | TGTGCCAGCAGTCTAGCGTTTGAGCAGTTCTTC
TRBD2 | . | TRBJ2-1 | TRBV18 | CASSPPPGLAGLNEQFF | TGTGCCAGCTCACCACCTCCGGGACTAGCGGGACTGAATGAGCAGTTCTTC
TRBD2 | many | TRBJ2-3 | TRBV6-1 | CASRPGLARVTDTQYF | TGTGCCAGCAGACCAGGACTAGCTCGGGTTACAGATACGCAGTATTTT
TRBD2 | few | TRBJ2-7 | TRBV28 | CASSSVAGANYEQYF | TGTGCCAGCAGTTCCGTAGCGGGGGCGAACTACGAGCAGTACTTC
. | few | TRBJ1-1 | TRBV12-3/TRBV12-4 | CASRETGTQNAEAFF | TGTGCCAGCAGAGAGACCGGGACCCAGAACGCTGAAGCTTTCTTT
. | . | TRBJ1-5 | TRBV29-1 | CSVGRGRDQPQHF | TGCAGCGTTGGGAGGGGTCGGGATCAGCCCCAGCATTTT
TRBD2 | many | TRBJ2-2 | TRBV10-3 | CAITQSSGRGNTGELFF | TGTGCCATCACCCAGAGTAGCGGGAGAGGGAACACCGGGGAGCTGTTTTTT
. | few | TRBJ2-7 | TRBV7-6 | CASSLETHKSYEQYF | TGTGCCAGCAGCTTAGAAACGCACAAGTCCTACGAGCAGTACTTC
. | many | TRBJ2-3 | TRBV14 | CASSQPGLSTDTQYF | TGTGCCAGCAGCCAACCGGGACTGAGCACAGATACGCAGTATTTT
TRBD1 | once | TRBJ2-1 | TRBV6-2/TRBV6-3 | CASTGQGGYNEQFF | TGTGCCAGCACTGGACAGGGGGGTTACAATGAGCAGTTCTTC
. | . | TRBJ1-4 | TRBV28 | CASRGDRTNINEKLFF | TGTGCCAGCAGAGGGGACCGGACGAACATTAATGAAAAACTGTTTTTT
TRBD1 | few | TRBJ2-7 | TRBV6-1 | CASRVTGVYYEQYF | TGTGCCAGCCGTGTGACAGGGGTCTACTACGAGCAGTACTTC
. | many | TRBJ2-7 | TRBV15 | CATSRDARGSEQYF | TGTGCCACCAGCAGAGATGCACGAGGGAGCGAGCAGTACTTC
TRBD1 | . | TRBJ1-2 | TRBV5-6 | CASRTSRGGQGSWIGYTF | TGTGCCAGCCGTACTTCTAGGGGGGGACAGGGGTCATGGATCGGCTACACCTTC
. | few | TRBJ2-3 | TRBV7-3 | CASSLRASGDTQYF | TGTGCCAGCAGCTTACGGGCCAGCGGGGATACGCAGTATTTT
TRBD2 | many | TRBJ2-1 | TRBV4-1 | CASSRGLAATYNEQFF | TGCGCCAGCAGCCGGGGACTAGCGGCGACCTACAATGAGCAGTTCTTC
. | few | TRBJ2-3 | TRBV7-9 | CAIGPRASRRDTQYF | TGTGCCATCGGCCCCCGGGCCAGCCGGCGAGATACGCAGTATTTT
. | . | TRBJ2-1 | TRBV29-1 | CSVEGGTDNEQFF | TGCAGCGTTGAAGGCGGGACTGACAATGAGCAGTTCTTC
. | many | TRBJ2-5 | TRBV12-3/TRBV12-4 | CASSLTYQETQYF | TGTGCCAGCAGTTTAACGTACCAAGAGACCCAGTACTTC
TRBD1 | many | TRBJ1-1 | TRBV25-1 | CASSETSGTDRTEAFF | TGTGCCAGCAGTGAAACCTCGGGGACAGATAGAACTGAAGCTTTCTTT
. | . | TRBJ1-6 | TRBV4-1 | CASSQDGYRRTYNSPLHF | TGCGCCAGCAGCCAAGATGGTTACAGGCGAACCTATAATTCACCCCTCCACTTT
. | . | TRBJ2-4 | TRBV19 | CASSRGLVAKNIQYF | TGTGCCAGTAGTAGAGGGCTCGTAGCCAAAAACATTCAGTACTTC
. | few | TRBJ2-1 | TRBV19 | CASSSDLDREQFF | TGTGCCAGTAGTAGTGACCTAGATCGCGAGCAGTTCTTC
. | . | TRBJ2-3 | TRBV4-2 | CASSQERGLTDTQYF | TGTGCCAGCAGCCAAGAGCGAGGACTCACAGATACGCAGTATTTT
. | many | TRBJ1-2 | TRBV6-5 | CASSSASGPRYTF | TGTGCCAGCAGTTCTGCTTCCGGGCCTCGCTACACCTTC
. | many | TRBJ2-5 | TRBV12-3/TRBV12-4 | CASSLIGQETQYF | TGTGCCAGCAGTTTGATCGGCCAAGAGACCCAGTACTTC
TRBD1 | few | TRBJ2-6 | TRBV24-1 | CATKGTGGEPGANVLTF | TGTGCCACCAAAGGGACAGGGGGCGAGCCTGGGGCCAACGTCCTGACTTTC
. | . | TRBJ1-6 | TRBV19 | CASSIITDGNSPLHF | TGTGCCAGTAGTATCATCACCGACGGGAATTCACCCCTCCACTTT
TRBD2 | . | TRBJ2-5 | TRBV12-3/TRBV12-4 | CASSPGGSGPETQYF | TGTGCCAGCAGCCCGGGAGGATCGGGCCCCGAGACCCAGTACTTC
. | . | TRBJ2-1 | TRBV30 | CAWMEGDSYNEQFF | TGTGCCTGGATGGAGGGGGACAGCTACAATGAGCAGTTCTTC
. | few | TRBJ1-2 | TRBV2 | CASSSLLGGINYGYTF | TGTGCCAGCAGTTCCCTCCTAGGAGGGATCAACTATGGCTACACCTTC
. | . | TRBJ2-7 | TRBV28 | CASSPWLETGEQYF | TGTGCCAGCAGTCCGTGGCTGGAGACGGGCGAGCAGTACTTC
. | . | TRBJ1-1 | TRBV28 | CASTPGGLDRTEAFF | TGTGCCAGCACCCCGGGGGGTTTAGATAGGACTGAAGCTTTCTTT
. | few | TRBJ2-2 | TRBV7-9 | CASSLYNGELFF | TGTGCCAGCAGCTTATACAACGGGGAGCTGTTTTTT
TRBD1 | . | TRBJ2-5 | TRBV27 | CASSVGGYSKETQYF | TGTGCCAGCAGTGTAGGGGGCTACTCGAAAGAGACCCAGTACTTC
TRBD1 | few | TRBJ1-5 | TRBV6-2/TRBV6-3 | CASRRDRGAGQPQHF | TGTGCCAGCAGAAGGGACAGGGGAGCGGGTCAGCCCCAGCATTTT
. | many | TRBJ1-5 | TRBV10-3 | CAISELAEASPQHF | TGTGCCATCAGTGAGCTGGCAGAAGCGTCGCCCCAGCATTTT
. | . | TRBJ2-3 | TRBV10-3 | CAIRDGSTDTQYF | TGTGCCATCAGGGATGGGAGCACAGATACGCAGTATTTT
TRBD2 | . | TRBJ2-3 | TRBV20-1 | CSARDGRENTDTQYF | TGCAGTGCTAGAGATGGGCGGGAGAACACAGATACGCAGTATTTT
TRBD1 | many | TRBJ1-5 | TRBV12-3/TRBV12-4 | CASSLGQGLNQPQHF | TGTGCCAGCAGTTTGGGACAGGGCCTTAATCAGCCCCAGCATTTT
TRBD2 | many | TRBJ2-1 | TRBV20-1 | CSARTNPAGGKHNEQFF | TGCAGTGCTAGAACGAATCCAGCGGGAGGGAAACACAATGAGCAGTTCTTC
TRBD2 | few | TRBJ2-3 | TRBV9 | CASSVDPSGRADTQYF | TGTGCCAGCAGCGTAGATCCTAGCGGGAGGGCAGATACGCAGTATTTT
TRBD1 | . | TRBJ2-5 | TRBV28 | CASSVISGGGETQYF | TGTGCCAGCAGTGTGATATCAGGGGGCGGTGAGACCCAGTACTTC
. | many | TRBJ2-3 | TRBV4-3 | CASSQDRTDTQYF | TGCGCCAGCAGCCAGGACCGTACAGATACGCAGTATTTT
. | . | TRBJ2-5 | TRBV30 | CAWSPFLTAAETQYF | TGTGCCTGGAGTCCTTTTCTGACCGCGGCGGAGACCCAGTACTTC
. | many | TRBJ2-7 | TRBV5-1 | CASSLGDLSYEQYF | TGCGCCAGCAGCTTGGGGGACCTTTCCTACGAGCAGTACTTC
. | few | TRBJ2-7 | TRBV7-9 | CASSSRVSYEQYF | TGTGCCAGCAGCTCACGCGTGTCCTACGAGCAGTACTTC
. | few | TRBJ2-5 | TRBV11-3 | CASSLGPIAETQYF | TGTGCCAGCAGCTTAGGACCCATTGCGGAGACCCAGTACTTC